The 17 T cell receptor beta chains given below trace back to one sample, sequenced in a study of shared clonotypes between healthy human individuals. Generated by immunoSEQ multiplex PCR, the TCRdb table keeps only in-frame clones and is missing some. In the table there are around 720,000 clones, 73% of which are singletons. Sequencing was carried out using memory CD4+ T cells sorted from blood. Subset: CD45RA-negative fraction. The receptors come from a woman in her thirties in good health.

The CDR3 sequence: CATLGRVGTQYF. The CDR3 coding sequence is TGTGCCACCCTGGGGCGGGTCGGGACCCAGTACTTC. The chain joins TRBV28 to TRBJ2-5; D is tentatively TRBD1 or TRBD2 (5 bases each). V lost 10 bases and J lost 7, with 16 bases in between. Germline-derived CDR1 and CDR2 are MDHEN and SYDVKM. The CDR3 is made up of 12 amino acids.

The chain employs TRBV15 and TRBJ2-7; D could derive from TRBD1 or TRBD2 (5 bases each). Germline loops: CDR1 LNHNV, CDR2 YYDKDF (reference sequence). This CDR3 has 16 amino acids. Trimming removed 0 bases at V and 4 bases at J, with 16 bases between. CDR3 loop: CATSRDGGGSLYEQYF. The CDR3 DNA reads TGTGCCACCAGCAGAGATGGTGGGGGAAGTTTGTACGAGCAGTACTTC.

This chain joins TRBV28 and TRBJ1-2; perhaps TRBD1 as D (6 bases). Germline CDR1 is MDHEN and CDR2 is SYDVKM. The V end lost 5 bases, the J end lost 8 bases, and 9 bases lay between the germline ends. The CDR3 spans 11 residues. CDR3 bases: TGTGCCAGCAGTGGGGGACAAGGCTACACCTTC. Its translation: CASSGGQGYTF.

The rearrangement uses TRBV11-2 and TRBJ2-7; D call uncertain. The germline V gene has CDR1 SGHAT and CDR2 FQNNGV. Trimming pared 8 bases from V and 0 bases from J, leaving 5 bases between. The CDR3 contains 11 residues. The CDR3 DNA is TGTGCCAGCCGCGGCTCCTACGAGCAGTACTTC. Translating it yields CASRGSYEQYF.

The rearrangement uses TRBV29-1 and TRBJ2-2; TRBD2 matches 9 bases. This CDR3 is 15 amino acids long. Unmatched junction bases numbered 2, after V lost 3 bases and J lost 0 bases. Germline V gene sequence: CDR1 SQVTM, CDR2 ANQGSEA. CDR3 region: CSVEAGGPNTGELFF. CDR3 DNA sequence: TGCAGCGTTGAGGCGGGAGGGCCGAACACCGGGGAGCTGTTTTTT.

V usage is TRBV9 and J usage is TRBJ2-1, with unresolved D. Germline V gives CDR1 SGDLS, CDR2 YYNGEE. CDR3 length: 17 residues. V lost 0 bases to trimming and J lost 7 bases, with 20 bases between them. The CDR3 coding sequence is TGTGCCAGCAGCGTAGCTAGGTCACTCGGAGTCCGGAATGAGCAGTTCTTC. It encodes CASSVARSLGVRNEQFF.

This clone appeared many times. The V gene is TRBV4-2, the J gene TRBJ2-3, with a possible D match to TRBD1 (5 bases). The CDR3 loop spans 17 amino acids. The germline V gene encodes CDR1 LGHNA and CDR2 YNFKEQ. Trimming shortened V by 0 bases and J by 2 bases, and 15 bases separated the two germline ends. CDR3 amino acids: CASSQDAQGGNTDTQYF. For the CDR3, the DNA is TGTGCCAGCAGCCAAGACGCCCAGGGCGGAAACACAGATACGCAGTATTTT.

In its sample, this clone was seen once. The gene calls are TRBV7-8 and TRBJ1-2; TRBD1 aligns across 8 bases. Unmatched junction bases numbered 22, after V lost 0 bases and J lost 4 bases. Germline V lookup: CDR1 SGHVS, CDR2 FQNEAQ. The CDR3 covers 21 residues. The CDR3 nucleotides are TGTGCCAGCAGCTTAGCTTACAGGGACAGGTCGGAGTACGTTAGTCGCTATGGCTACACCTTC. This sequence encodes CASSLAYRDRSEYVSRYGYTF. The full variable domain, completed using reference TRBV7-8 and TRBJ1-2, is GAGVSQSPRYKVAKRGQDVALRCDPISGHVSLFWYQQALGQGPEFLTYFQNEAQLDKSGLPSDRFFAERPEGSVSTLKIQRTQQEDSAVYLCASSLAYRDRSEYVSRYGYTFGSGTRLTVV.

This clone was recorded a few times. CDR3 nucleotides: TGCAGCGCCCGCGAGGGGCAGGTTGTGAACACTGAAGCTTTCTTT. Translating it yields CSAREGQVVNTEAFF. The chain couples TRBV29-1 to TRBJ1-1, with a possible D match to TRBD1 (5 bases). Germline CDR1 SQVTM, CDR2 ANQGSEA. Trimming took off 7 bases at V and 0 bases at J, with 18 bases between the two ends. The CDR3 totals 15 residues.

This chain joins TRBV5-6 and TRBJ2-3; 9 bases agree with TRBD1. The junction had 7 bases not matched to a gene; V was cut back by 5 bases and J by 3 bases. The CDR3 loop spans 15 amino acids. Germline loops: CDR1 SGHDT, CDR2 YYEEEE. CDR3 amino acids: CASRWGTGWTDTQYF. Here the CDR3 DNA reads TGTGCCAGCAGGTGGGGGACAGGGTGGACAGATACGCAGTATTTT.

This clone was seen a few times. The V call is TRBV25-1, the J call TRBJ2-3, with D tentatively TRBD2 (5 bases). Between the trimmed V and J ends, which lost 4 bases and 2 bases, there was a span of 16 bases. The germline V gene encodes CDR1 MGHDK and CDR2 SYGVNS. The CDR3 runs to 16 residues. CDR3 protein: CASSVSLDSYTDTQYF. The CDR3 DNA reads TGTGCCAGCAGTGTATCTTTGGACTCGTACACAGATACGCAGTATTTT.

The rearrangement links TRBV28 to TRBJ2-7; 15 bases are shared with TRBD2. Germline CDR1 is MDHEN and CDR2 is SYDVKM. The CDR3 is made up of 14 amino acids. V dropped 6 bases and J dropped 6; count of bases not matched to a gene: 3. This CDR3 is CASRRTSGRGEQYF. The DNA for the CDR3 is TGTGCCAGCAGACGGACTAGCGGGAGGGGCGAGCAGTACTTC.

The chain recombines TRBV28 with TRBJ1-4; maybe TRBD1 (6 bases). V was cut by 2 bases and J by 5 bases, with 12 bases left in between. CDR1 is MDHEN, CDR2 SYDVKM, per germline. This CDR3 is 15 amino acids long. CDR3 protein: CASSLAGAQNEKLFF. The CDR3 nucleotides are TGTGCCAGCAGTTTAGCAGGGGCCCAAAATGAAAAACTGTTTTTT.

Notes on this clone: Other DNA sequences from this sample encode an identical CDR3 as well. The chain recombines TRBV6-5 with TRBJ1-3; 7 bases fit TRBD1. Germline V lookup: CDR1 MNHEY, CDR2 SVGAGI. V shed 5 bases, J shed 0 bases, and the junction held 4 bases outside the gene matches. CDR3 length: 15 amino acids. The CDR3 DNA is TGTGCCAGCAGTCCGACAGGGTCCTCTGGAAACACCATATATTTT. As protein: CASSPTGSSGNTIYF.

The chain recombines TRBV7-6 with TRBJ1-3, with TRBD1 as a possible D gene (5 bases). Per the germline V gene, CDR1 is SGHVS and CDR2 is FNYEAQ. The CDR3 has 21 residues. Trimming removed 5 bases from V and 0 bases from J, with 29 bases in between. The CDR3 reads CASSPHLLGPAKGLSGNTIYF. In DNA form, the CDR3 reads TGTGCCAGCAGCCCCCACCTTTTAGGCCCGGCAAAGGGACTCTCTGGAAACACCATATATTTT.

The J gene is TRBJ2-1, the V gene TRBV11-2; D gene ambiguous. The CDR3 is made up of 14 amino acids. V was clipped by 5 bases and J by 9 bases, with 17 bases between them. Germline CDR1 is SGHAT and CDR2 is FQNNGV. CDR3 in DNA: TGTGCCAGCAGCCCCATGCCGGAGTCTGGTGAGCAGTTCTTC. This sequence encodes CASSPMPESGEQFF.

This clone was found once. In nucleotides, the CDR3 is TGTGCCAGCAGTTTAAGGGACGGACGTCAAGATACGCAGTATTTT. As protein: CASSLRDGRQDTQYF. The chain employs TRBV27 and TRBJ2-3; tentatively, D is TRBD1 or TRBD2 (5 bases each). The CDR3 covers 15 residues. Looked up from germline, CDR1 is MNHEY and CDR2 is SMNVEV (reference sequence). V lost 2 bases to trimming and J lost 5 bases, with 14 bases between them.